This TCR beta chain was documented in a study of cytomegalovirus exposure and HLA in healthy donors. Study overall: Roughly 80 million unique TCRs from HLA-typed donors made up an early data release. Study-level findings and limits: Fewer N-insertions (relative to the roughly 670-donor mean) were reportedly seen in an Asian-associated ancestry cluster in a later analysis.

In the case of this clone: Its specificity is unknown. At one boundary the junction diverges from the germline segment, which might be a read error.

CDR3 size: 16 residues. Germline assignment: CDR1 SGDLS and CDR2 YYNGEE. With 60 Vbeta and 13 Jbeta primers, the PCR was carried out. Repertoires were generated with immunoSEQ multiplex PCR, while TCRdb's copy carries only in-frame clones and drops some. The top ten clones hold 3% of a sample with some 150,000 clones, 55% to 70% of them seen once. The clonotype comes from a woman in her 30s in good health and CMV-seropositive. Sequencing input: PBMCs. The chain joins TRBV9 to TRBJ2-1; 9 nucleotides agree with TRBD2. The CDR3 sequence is CASSVSLAGSSNEQFF. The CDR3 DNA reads TGTGCCAGCAGCGTATCACTAGCGGGCTCCTCCAATGAGCAGTTCTTC. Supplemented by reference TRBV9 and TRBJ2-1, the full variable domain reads DSGVTQTPKHLITATGQRVTLRCSPRSGDLSVYWYQQSLDQGLQFLIQYYNGEERAKGNILERFSAQQFPDLHSELNLSSLELGDSALYFCASSVSLAGSSNEQFFGPGTRLTVL.